The 22 T cell receptor beta chains presented below share a single source sample, sequenced in a study of CD8+CD57+ T cells in acquired aplastic anemia. Genomic DNA, serving as template, underwent TCR beta VDJ and CDR3 profiling. Each CDR3 protein is one row after TCRdb ran MiXCR on the reads. The data contain about 190,000 distinct CDR3 sequences, 50% to 55% of them seen just once; the ten biggest clones take up around a sixth. Specimen: sorted CD4+, CD8+, or CD8+CD57+ T cells (not recorded which) from PBMCs. These receptors were collected from a human donor in good health, serving as a control.

This chain links TRBV29-1 with TRBJ1-2; D might be TRBD1 (6 bases). The V and J ends lost 0 bases and 4 bases respectively, with 15 bases between them. Germline V lookup: CDR1 SQVTM, CDR2 ANQGSEA. The CDR3 totals 15 residues. The CDR3 region has the DNA TGCAGCGTTGAAGATGGGGGGGCCCCTGGCTATGGCTACACCTTC. Encoded protein: CSVEDGGAPGYGYTF.

This clonotype was counted once. The chain employs TRBV7-6 and TRBJ2-3; D ambiguous. Deletions cut 1 base from V and 7 bases from J, with 9 bases between. CDR3 length equals 13 residues. Germline CDR1 is SGHVS and CDR2 is FNYEAQ. The CDR3 reads CASSLGRLNTQYF. CDR3 nucleotide sequence: TGTGCCAGCAGCTTAGGACGGTTAAATACGCAGTATTTT.

This clonotype appeared many times. The V gene is TRBV15, the J gene TRBJ1-2, with 7 bases identical to TRBD1. V lost 5 bases to trimming and J lost 4 bases; unmatched junction nucleotides: 10. The CDR3 consists of 15 residues. Per the germline V gene, CDR1 is LNHNV and CDR2 is YYDKDF (reference sequence). The CDR3 DNA sequence: TGTGCCACCAGCGAGACGGACAGGTGGGGCTATGGCTACACCTTC. It specifies CATSETDRWGYGYTF.

Here the CDR3 reads CASSLRQGRYGYTF. CDR3 sequence (DNA): TGCGCCAGCAGCTTGAGACAGGGGAGGTATGGCTACACCTTC. V usage is TRBV5-1 and J usage is TRBJ1-2; 8 positions match TRBD1. CDR1 is SGHRS, CDR2 YFSETQ, per germline. The CDR3 extends over 14 amino acids. Trimming removed 1 base from V and 5 bases from J; junction bases left unmatched: 4.

A word on this clonotype: Given a much more abundant clone one base away, this may be a read error. The conserved phenylalanine or tryptophan is not found at the CDR3 terminus, so this likely reflects a read error. The chain has TRBV5-8 and TRBJ2-7; D may be TRBD1 (6 bases). V was shortened by 4 bases and J by 4 bases, with 12 bases between the two germline ends. This CDR3 is 13 amino acids long. CDR1 is SGHTS, CDR2 YDEGEE, per germline. The CDR3 DNA is TGTGCCAGCAGCCCTCAGGGGTGGTACGAGCAGTACCTC. This sequence encodes CASSPQGWYEQYL.

This clonotype was recorded at least ten times. This sequence joins TRBV7-3 and TRBJ2-3; 10 bases are a match to TRBD1. The CDR3 covers 17 residues. CDR1 SGHTA and CDR2 FQGTGA come from the germline V gene. J was trimmed by 0 bases and V by 2 bases; bases with no gene match: 5. The CDR3 spells CASSLGGQGRSTDTQYF. The DNA for the CDR3 is TGTGCCAGCAGCTTAGGGGGACAGGGGAGGAGCACAGATACGCAGTATTTT.

V is TRBV15 and J is TRBJ2-7; 9 bases match TRBD2. The junction had 0 bases not matched to a gene; V was cut back by 1 base and J by 2 bases. The CDR3 consists of 14 residues. CDR1 and CDR2 (germline): LNHNV, YYDKDF (reference sequence). The CDR3 protein is CATSRGGGAYEQYF. CDR3 nucleotide sequence: TGTGCCACCAGCAGAGGCGGGGGGGCCTACGAGCAGTACTTC.

The V gene is TRBV10-3, the J gene TRBJ1-6; a possible D gene is TRBD1 (6 bases). V was cut by 8 bases and J by 6 bases, with 14 bases left in between. CDR1 is ENHRY and CDR2 is SYGVKD in the germline V gene. The CDR3 is 14 residues long. The CDR3 here is CAIGGGGANSPLHF. The CDR3 coding sequence is TGTGCCATCGGGGGTGGGGGGGCTAATTCACCCCTCCACTTT.

This clonotype was found once. This rearrangement joins TRBV6-5 to TRBJ1-2; 7 nucleotides agree with TRBD1. From germline, CDR1 is MNHEY and CDR2 SVGAGI. The J segment lost 7 bases and the V segment lost 5 bases, leaving 7 bases of the junction unmatched. The CDR3 is 13 residues long. The CDR3, as DNA: TGTGCCAGCAGTGCCACAGGGGTAGGTGGCTACACCTTC. Translating gives CASSATGVGGYTF.

This clonotype was counted only a few times. This rearrangement joins TRBV28 to TRBJ2-2; the match to TRBD2 covers 16 bases. The CDR3 runs 16 residues. The ends lost 5 bases at V and 5 bases at J; junction bases unmatched: 2. Germline CDR1 and CDR2: MDHEN and SYDVKM. The chain's CDR3 is CASSAGLAGGTGELFF. The CDR3 coding sequence is TGTGCCAGCAGTGCGGGACTAGCGGGGGGGACCGGGGAGCTGTTTTTT.

This chain uses TRBV9 with TRBJ1-3, with 8 bases that match TRBD1. The ends lost 0 bases at V and 4 bases at J; junction bases unmatched: 6. Per the germline V gene, CDR1 is SGDLS and CDR2 is YYNGEE. This CDR3 is built from 16 residues. For the CDR3, the DNA is TGTGCCAGCAGCGTAGGACAGGGGTTTGGAGGAAACACCATATATTTT. Translation: CASSVGQGFGGNTIYF.

Only one count was recorded for this clonotype. The genes are TRBV25-1 and TRBJ1-6, with 12 bases fitting TRBD1. Germline CDR1 reads MGHDK; CDR2 reads SYGVNS. The V segment lost 6 bases and the J segment 10 bases; nucleotides outside the gene matches: 4. CDR3 size: 14 residues. This CDR3 is CASRRDRGQSPLHF. The CDR3 DNA follows: TGTGCCAGCAGGCGGGACAGGGGGCAATCACCCCTCCACTTT.

The chain employs TRBV24-1 and TRBJ2-2; TRBD1 aligns across 10 bases. V lost 8 bases and J lost 6; bases outside the gene matches: 11. Germline V gene data show CDR1 as KGHDR and CDR2 as SFDVKD. This CDR3 spans 16 amino acids. CDR3 amino acids: CATTIPGTGDAGELFF. Written as DNA, the CDR3 is TGTGCCACCACTATTCCCGGGACAGGGGACGCCGGGGAGCTGTTTTTT.

The chain joins TRBV7-8 to TRBJ1-4; 9 bases match TRBD1. CDR1 SGHVS and CDR2 FQNEAQ come from the germline V gene. The CDR3 extends over 15 amino acids. The junction had 6 bases not matched to a gene; V was cut back by 5 bases and J by 5 bases. The CDR3 reads CASSQGQGTNEKLFF. The CDR3 nucleotides are TGTGCCAGCAGCCAAGGACAGGGGACAAATGAAAAACTGTTTTTT.

The rearrangement joins TRBV9 to TRBJ1-1; the D is unclear. V was trimmed by 1 base and J by 2 bases, leaving 6 bases between them. The CDR3 spans 13 residues. Germline CDR1 SGDLS, CDR2 YYNGEE. In nucleotides, the CDR3 is TGTGCCAGCAGCGTACGTGATAACACTGAAGCTTTCTTT. Protein sequence: CASSVRDNTEAFF.

The J gene is TRBJ2-1, the V gene TRBV7-3, with 12 bases that match TRBD2. This CDR3 is 19 amino acids long. Germline V gene sequence: CDR1 SGHTA, CDR2 FQGTGA. V shed 6 bases, J shed 0 bases, and the junction held 12 bases outside the gene matches. In DNA form, the CDR3 reads TGTGCCAGCAGACCACTCCTAGCGGGGGGGTTGAGCTCCTACAATGAGCAGTTCTTC. As protein: CASRPLLAGGLSSYNEQFF.

This sequence joins TRBV10-3 and TRBJ1-5; 8 bases are a match to TRBD1. Germline loops: CDR1 ENHRY, CDR2 SYGVKD. J was trimmed by 5 bases and V by 5 bases; bases with no gene match: 8. CDR3 size: 15 residues. The CDR3: CAISPGTGRYQPQHF. DNA of the CDR3: TGTGCCATCAGTCCCGGGACAGGCAGGTATCAGCCCCAGCATTTT.

This clonotype turned up a few times. The chain couples TRBV28 to TRBJ1-5, with TRBD1 as a possible D gene (5 bases). The CDR3 extends over 19 amino acids. Germline CDR1 and CDR2: MDHEN and SYDVKM. The V end lost 7 bases, the J end lost 0 bases, and 25 bases lay between the germline ends. CDR3 nucleotide sequence: TGTGCCAGCACCCTCAAAGGGGCCGAAAGGGGATATAGCAATCAGCCCCAGCATTTT. Translated: CASTLKGAERGYSNQPQHF.

The chain combines TRBV7-6 with TRBJ1-5; the D gene is possibly TRBD1 (6 bases). Germline V gene data show CDR1 as SGHVS and CDR2 as FNYEAQ. V was cut by 1 base and J by 11 bases, with 21 bases left in between. This CDR3 is built from 16 residues. The CDR3 DNA reads as TGTGCCAGCAGCTTAGTCTCTACAGGGTCTATTGGAGCCCAGCATTTT. It translates to CASSLVSTGSIGAQHF.

This clonotype was recorded at least ten times. V and J are TRBV10-3 and TRBJ2-2; 7 positions match TRBD1. Unmatched junction bases numbered 3, after V lost 7 bases and J lost 1 base. Germline CDR1 ENHRY, CDR2 SYGVKD. There are 14 residues in the CDR3. CDR3 bases: TGTGCCATCAAAGGGACAGTGAACACCGGGGAGCTGTTTTTT. Translation: CAIKGTVNTGELFF.

The chain couples TRBV20-1 to TRBJ2-7; TRBD2 is a possible D gene (6 bases). This CDR3 is built from 12 residues. CDR1 DFQATT and CDR2 SNEGSKA come from the germline V gene (reference sequence). V was cut by 3 bases and J by 5 bases, with 11 bases left in between. The CDR3 coding sequence is TGCAGTGCTAGCGGGAGTGGCGACGAGCAGTACTTC. Encoded protein: CSASGSGDEQYF.

This clonotype was detected many times. V gene TRBV9 combines with J gene TRBJ2-7, with D possibly being TRBD1 or TRBD2 (5 bases each). The CDR3 spans 14 residues. Germline assignment: CDR1 SGDLS and CDR2 YYNGEE. V lost 4 bases and J lost 0, with 11 bases in between. The CDR3 reads CASSLRGRSYEQYF. CDR3 coding DNA: TGTGCCAGCAGCCTCCGGGGCCGCTCCTACGAGCAGTACTTC.